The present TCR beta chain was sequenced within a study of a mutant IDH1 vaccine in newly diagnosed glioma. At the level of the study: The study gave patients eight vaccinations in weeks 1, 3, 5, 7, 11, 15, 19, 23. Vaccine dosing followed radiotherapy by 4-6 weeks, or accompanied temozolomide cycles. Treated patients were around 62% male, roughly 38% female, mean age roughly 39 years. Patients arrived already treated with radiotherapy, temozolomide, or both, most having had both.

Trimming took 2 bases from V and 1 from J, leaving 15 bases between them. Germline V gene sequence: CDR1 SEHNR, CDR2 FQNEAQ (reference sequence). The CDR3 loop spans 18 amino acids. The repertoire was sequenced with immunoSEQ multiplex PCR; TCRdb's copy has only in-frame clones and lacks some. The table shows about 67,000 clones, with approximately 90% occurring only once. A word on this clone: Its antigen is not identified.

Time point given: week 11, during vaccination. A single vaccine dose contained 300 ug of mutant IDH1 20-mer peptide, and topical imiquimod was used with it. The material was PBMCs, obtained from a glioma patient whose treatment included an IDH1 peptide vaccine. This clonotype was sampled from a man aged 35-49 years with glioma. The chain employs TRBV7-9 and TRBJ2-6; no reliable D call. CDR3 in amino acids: CASSLMPGAVSGANVLTF. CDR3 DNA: TGTGCCAGCAGCTTAATGCCGGGCGCCGTATCTGGGGCCAACGTCCTGACTTTC.